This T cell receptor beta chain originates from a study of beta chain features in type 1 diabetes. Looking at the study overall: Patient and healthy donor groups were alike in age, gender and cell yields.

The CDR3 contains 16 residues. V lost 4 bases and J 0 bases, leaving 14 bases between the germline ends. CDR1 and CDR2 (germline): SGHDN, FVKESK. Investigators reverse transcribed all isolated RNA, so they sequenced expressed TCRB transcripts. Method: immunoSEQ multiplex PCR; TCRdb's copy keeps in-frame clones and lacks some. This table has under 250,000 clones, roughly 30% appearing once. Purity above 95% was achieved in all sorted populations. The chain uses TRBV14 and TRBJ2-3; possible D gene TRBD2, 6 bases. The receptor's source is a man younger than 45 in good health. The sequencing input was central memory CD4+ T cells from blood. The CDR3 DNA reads TGTGCCAGCAGCCCAACCGGGACTTCTAGCACAGATACGCAGTATTTT. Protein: CASSPTGTSSTDTQYF.